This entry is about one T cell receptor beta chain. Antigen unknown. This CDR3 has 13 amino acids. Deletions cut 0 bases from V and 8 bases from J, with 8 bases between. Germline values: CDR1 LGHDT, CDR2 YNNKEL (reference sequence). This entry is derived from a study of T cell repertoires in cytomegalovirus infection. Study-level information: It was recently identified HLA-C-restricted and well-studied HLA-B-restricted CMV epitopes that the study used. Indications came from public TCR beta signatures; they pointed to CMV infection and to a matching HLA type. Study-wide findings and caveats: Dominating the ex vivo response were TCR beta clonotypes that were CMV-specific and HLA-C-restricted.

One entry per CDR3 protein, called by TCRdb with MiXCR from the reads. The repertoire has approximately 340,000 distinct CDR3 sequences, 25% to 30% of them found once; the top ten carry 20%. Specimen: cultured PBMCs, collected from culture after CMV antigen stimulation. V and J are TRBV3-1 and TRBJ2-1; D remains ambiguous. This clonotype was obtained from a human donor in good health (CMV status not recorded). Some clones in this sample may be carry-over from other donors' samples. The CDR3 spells CASSQDPKHEQFF. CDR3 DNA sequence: TGTGCCAGCAGCCAAGACCCAAAACATGAGCAGTTCTTC.